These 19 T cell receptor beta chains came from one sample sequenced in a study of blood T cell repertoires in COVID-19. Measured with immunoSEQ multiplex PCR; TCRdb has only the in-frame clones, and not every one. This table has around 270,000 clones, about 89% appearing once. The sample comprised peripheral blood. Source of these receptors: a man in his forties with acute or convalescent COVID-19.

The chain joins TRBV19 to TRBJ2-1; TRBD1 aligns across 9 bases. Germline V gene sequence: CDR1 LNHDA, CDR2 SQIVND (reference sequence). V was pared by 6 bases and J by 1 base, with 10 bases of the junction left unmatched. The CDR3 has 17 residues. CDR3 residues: CASRQTRQGGSYNEQFF. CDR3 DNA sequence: TGTGCCAGTAGGCAAACCAGACAGGGGGGGTCCTACAATGAGCAGTTCTTC.

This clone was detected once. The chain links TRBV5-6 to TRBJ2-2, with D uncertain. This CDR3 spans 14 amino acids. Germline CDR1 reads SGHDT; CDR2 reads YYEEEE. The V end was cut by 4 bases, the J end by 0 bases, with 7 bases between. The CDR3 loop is CASSQTTNTGELFF. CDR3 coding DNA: TGTGCCAGCAGCCAAACAACGAACACCGGGGAGCTGTTTTTT.

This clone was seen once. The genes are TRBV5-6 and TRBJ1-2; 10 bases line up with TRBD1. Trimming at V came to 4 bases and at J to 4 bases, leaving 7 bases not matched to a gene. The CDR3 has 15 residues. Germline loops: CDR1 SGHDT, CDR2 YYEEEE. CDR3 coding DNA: TGTGCCAGCAGCGGGGACAGGGGAGATATCTATGGCTACACCTTC. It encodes CASSGDRGDIYGYTF.

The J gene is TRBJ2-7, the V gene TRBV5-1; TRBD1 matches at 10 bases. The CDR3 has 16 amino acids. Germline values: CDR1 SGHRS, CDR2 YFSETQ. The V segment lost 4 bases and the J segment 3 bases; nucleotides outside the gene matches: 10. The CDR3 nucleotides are TGCGCCAGCAGCCCGTACGACGGGACAGGGGACTACGAGCAGTACTTC. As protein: CASSPYDGTGDYEQYF.

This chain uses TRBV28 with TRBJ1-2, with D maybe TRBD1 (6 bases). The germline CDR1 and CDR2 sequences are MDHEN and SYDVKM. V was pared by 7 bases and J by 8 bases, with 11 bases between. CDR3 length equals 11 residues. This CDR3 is CASNFDRGYTF. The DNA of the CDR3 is TGTGCCAGCAATTTTGACAGGGGCTACACCTTC.

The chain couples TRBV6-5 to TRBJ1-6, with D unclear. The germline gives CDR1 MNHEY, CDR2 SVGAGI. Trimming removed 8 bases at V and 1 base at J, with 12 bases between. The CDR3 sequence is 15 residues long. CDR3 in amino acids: CASSGRGSYNSPLHF. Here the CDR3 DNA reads TGTGCCAGCTCAGGTCGTGGGTCCTATAATTCACCCCTCCACTTT.

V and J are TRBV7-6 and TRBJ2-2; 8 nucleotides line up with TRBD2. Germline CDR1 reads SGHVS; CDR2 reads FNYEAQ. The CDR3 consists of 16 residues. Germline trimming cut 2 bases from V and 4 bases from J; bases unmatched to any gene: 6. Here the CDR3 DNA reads TGTGCCAGCAGCTTACAAGTAGCGGGGTCCACCGGGGAGCTGTTTTTT. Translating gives CASSLQVAGSTGELFF.

In DNA form, the CDR3 reads TGTGCCAGCAGTGAAGGCAGGGGGCGATACAATGAGCAGTTCTTC. It yields the protein CASSEGRGRYNEQFF. The chain has TRBV6-1 and TRBJ2-1, with 8 positions matching TRBD1. The CDR3 runs 15 residues. Germline CDR1 MNHNS, CDR2 SASEGT. V shed 1 base, J shed 4 bases, and the junction held 3 bases outside the gene matches.

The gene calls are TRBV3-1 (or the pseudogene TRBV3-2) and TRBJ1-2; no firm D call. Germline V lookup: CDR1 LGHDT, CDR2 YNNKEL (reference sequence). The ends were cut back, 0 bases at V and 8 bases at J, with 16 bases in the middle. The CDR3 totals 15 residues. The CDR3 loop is CASSQDVRESRGYTF. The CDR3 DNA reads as TGTGCCAGCAGCCAAGATGTGAGGGAATCGAGGGGCTACACCTTC.

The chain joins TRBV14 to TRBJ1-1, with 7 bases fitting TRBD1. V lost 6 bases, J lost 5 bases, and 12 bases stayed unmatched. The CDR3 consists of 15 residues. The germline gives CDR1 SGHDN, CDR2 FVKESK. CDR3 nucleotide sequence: TGTGCCAGCAGTCGATCTAGACAGGGTAATACTGAAGCTTTCTTT. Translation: CASSRSRQGNTEAFF. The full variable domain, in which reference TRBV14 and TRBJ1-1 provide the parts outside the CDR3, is EAGVTQFPSHSVIEKGQTVTLRCDPISGHDNLYWYRRVMGKEIKFLLHFVKESKQDESGMPNNRFLAERTGGTYSTLKVQPAELEDSGVYFCASSRSRQGNTEAFFGQGTRLTVV.

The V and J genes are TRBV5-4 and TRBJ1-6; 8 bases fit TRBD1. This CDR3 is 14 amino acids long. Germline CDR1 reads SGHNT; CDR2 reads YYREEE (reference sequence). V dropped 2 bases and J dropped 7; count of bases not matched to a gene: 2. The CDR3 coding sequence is TGTGCCAGCAGCTTAAGGGACAGGAATTCACCCCTCCACTTT. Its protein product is CASSLRDRNSPLHF.

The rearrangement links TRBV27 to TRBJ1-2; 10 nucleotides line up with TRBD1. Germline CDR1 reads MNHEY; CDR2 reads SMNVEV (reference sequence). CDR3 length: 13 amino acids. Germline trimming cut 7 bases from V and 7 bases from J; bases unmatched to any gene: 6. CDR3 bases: TGTGCCAGCACCCGACAGGGGGCGCGTGGCTACACCTTC. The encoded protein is CASTRQGARGYTF.

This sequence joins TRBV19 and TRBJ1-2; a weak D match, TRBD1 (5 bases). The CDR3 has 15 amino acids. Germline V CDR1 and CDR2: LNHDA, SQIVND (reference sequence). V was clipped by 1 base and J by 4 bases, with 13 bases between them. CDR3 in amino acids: CASSIVGGEGYGYTF. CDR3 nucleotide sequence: TGTGCCAGTAGTATAGTTGGAGGGGAAGGCTATGGCTACACCTTC.

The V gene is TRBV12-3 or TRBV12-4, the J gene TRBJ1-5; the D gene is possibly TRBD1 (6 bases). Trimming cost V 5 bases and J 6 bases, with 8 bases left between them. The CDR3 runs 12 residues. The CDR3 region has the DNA TGTGCCAGCAGTCAACAGGGTCAGCCCCAGCATTTT. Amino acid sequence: CASSQQGQPQHF.

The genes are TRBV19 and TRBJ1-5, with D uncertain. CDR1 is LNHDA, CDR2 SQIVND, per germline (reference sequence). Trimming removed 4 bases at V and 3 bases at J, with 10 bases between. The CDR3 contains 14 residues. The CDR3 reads CASSNPGFNQPQHF. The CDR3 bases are TGTGCCAGTAGTAATCCGGGATTCAATCAGCCCCAGCATTTT.

As DNA, the CDR3 is TGCGCCAGCAGTCGATTGAACAGGGAGTCCTATAATTCACCCCTCCACTTT. This sequence encodes CASSRLNRESYNSPLHF. V usage is TRBV23-1 and J usage is TRBJ1-6; perhaps TRBD1 as D (6 bases). TRBV23-1 is recorded as an ORF, its role being uncertain. The CDR3 has 17 amino acids. V was cut by 4 bases and J by 1 base, with 14 bases left in between.

CDR3 sequence (DNA): TGTGCCAGCAGCCGACTAGCGGCCTCCGGGGAGCTGTTTTTT. Its protein is CASSRLAASGELFF. The genes are TRBV11-2 and TRBJ2-2, with 9 bases fitting TRBD2. The germline CDR1 and CDR2 sequences are SGHAT and FQNNGV. The length of the CDR3 is 14 residues. V lost 5 bases to trimming and J lost 6 bases; unmatched junction nucleotides: 4.

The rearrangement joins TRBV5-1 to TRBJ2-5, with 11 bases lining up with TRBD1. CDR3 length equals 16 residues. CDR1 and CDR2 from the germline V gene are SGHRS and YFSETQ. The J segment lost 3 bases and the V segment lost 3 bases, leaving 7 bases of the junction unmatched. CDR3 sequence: CASSSGTGGGEETQYF. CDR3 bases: TGCGCCAGCAGCTCAGGGACAGGGGGAGGTGAAGAGACCCAGTACTTC.

CDR3 in DNA: TGCAGCGCTGACCCGGGACAGGGGGACGAGCAGTACTTC. Translation gives CSADPGQGDEQYF. The V call is TRBV29-1, the J call TRBJ2-7; 11 nucleotides align to TRBD1. From germline, CDR1 is SQVTM and CDR2 ANQGSEA. Unmatched junction bases numbered 7, after V lost 7 bases and J lost 5 bases. The CDR3 has 13 amino acids.